This entry lists 19 T cell receptor beta chains sequenced from one sample in a study of blood T cell repertoires in COVID-19. Sequencing used immunoSEQ multiplex PCR; TCRdb keeps in-frame clones, though not all of them. This sample has a few hundred thousand clones, with about 85% found just once. The sample comprised PBMCs or T cells enriched from blood (not recorded which). These TCRs come from a woman in her 30s who had recovered from COVID-19.

In nucleotides, the CDR3 is TGTGCCAGCAGCCCGGACAGGGGGGAGAGCCAGTACTTC. Amino acids: CASSPDRGESQYF. This chain connects TRBV5-6 to TRBJ2-7; 10 nucleotides agree with TRBD1. V lost 4 bases to trimming and J lost 10 bases; unmatched junction nucleotides: 8. Germline-derived CDR1 and CDR2 are SGHDT and YYEEEE. This CDR3 has 13 residues.

The chain couples TRBV10-2 to TRBJ2-1; 7 bases are a match to TRBD2. The germline V gene has CDR1 WSHSY and CDR2 SAAADI. The junction had 8 bases not matched to a gene; V was cut back by 2 bases and J by 4 bases. The CDR3 is made up of 16 amino acids. CDR3 in amino acids: CASSEPLGLVYNEQFF. CDR3 nucleotides: TGCGCCAGCAGTGAGCCACTAGGACTAGTTTACAATGAGCAGTTCTTC.

The chain couples TRBV3-1 (or the pseudogene TRBV3-2) to TRBJ1-1; unclear D gene. CDR1 and CDR2 (germline): LGHDT, YNNKEL (reference sequence). Trimming removed 3 bases at V and 4 bases at J, with 6 bases between. There are 12 residues in the CDR3. Here the CDR3 DNA reads TGTGCCAGCAGCCAGGGGAGCACTGAAGCTTTCTTT. Translating gives CASSQGSTEAFF.

The rearrangement links TRBV6-2 or TRBV6-3 to TRBJ1-2, with TRBD1 as a possible D gene (5 bases). V lost 5 bases, J lost 5 bases, and 21 bases lay in between. The CDR3 is made up of 16 amino acids. CDR1 is MNHEY and CDR2 is SVGEGT in the germline V gene. CDR3 DNA: TGTGCCAGCAGTCAGATTGAACAGGCAATTTTTTATGGCTACACCTTC. Translating it yields CASSQIEQAIFYGYTF.

V usage is TRBV3-1 (or the pseudogene TRBV3-2) and J usage is TRBJ1-3, with D possibly being TRBD1 (5 bases). Germline V gene lookup returns CDR1 LGHDT and CDR2 YNNKEL (reference sequence). V was trimmed by 2 bases and J by 9 bases, leaving 20 bases between them. The CDR3 length is 16 residues. CDR3 bases: TGTGCCAGCAGCCAAAACGCTGCAGGGATCCAGGGCACCATATATTTT. This gives the protein CASSQNAAGIQGTIYF.

This chain joins TRBV5-1 and TRBJ1-2; possibly TRBD1 for D (6 bases). Germline V gene data show CDR1 as SGHRS and CDR2 as YFSETQ. The CDR3 is 16 residues long. With 0 bases removed from V and 3 bases from J, the gap between germline ends came to 15 bases. The CDR3: CASSLASDRFYYGYTF. Written as DNA, the CDR3 is TGCGCCAGCAGCTTGGCCTCTGACAGGTTTTACTATGGCTACACCTTC.

The count of this clone is one. V and J are TRBV6-6 and TRBJ1-1; D is uncertain. V was clipped by 2 bases and J by 2 bases, with 9 bases between them. This CDR3 region has 14 residues. Germline V lookup: CDR1 MNHNY, CDR2 SVGAGI (reference sequence). The CDR3 DNA reads TGTGCCAGCAGTTACGAAGCAAGAAACACTGAAGCTTTCTTT. This encodes CASSYEARNTEAFF.

This clone was found once. This chain uses TRBV2 with TRBJ1-1; TRBD1 might be the D (5 bases). CDR1 is SNHLY, CDR2 FYNNEI, per germline. V shed 2 bases and J shed 0 bases, with 7 bases lying between them. CDR3 length: 14 residues. CDR3: CASSEWGVNTEAFF. DNA for the CDR3: TGTGCCAGCAGTGAATGGGGGGTGAACACTGAAGCTTTCTTT.

The chain has TRBV6-4 and TRBJ2-3; 14 nucleotides match TRBD2. The CDR3 is 15 residues long. Germline CDR1 MRHNA, CDR2 SNTAGT. Losses at the gene ends were 3 bases for V and 5 bases for J; bases not matched to a gene: 1. The CDR3 is CASSEGTSGGDTQYF. The CDR3, as DNA: TGTGCCAGCAGTGAAGGGACTAGCGGGGGAGATACGCAGTATTTT.

V gene TRBV30 combines with J gene TRBJ1-6; a weak D match, TRBD1 (6 bases). The CDR3 is 14 amino acids. Trimming removed 3 bases at V and 10 bases at J, with 16 bases between. Looked up from germline, CDR1 is GTSNPN and CDR2 is SVGIG (reference sequence). CDR3 sequence reads: CAWRIKGDRSPLHF. The DNA of the CDR3 is TGTGCCTGGAGAATTAAGGGGGATCGGTCACCCCTCCACTTT.

V gene TRBV19 combines with J gene TRBJ1-1; D not certain. The germline V gene has CDR1 LNHDA and CDR2 SQIVND (reference sequence). The CDR3 has 15 amino acids. V was cut by 4 bases and J by 1 base, with 13 bases left in between. The CDR3 is CASSTPPAGNTEAFF. In nucleotides, the CDR3 is TGTGCCAGTAGTACTCCCCCCGCGGGGAACACTGAAGCTTTCTTT.

The sample holds one count of this clone. The chain combines TRBV30 with TRBJ1-3; D gene uncertain. CDR1 is GTSNPN, CDR2 SVGIG, per germline (reference sequence). This CDR3 region has 12 residues. CDR3 protein: CGGGSSGNTIYF. The CDR3 DNA reads as TGTGGAGGAGGGAGCTCTGGAAACACCATATATTTT.

V is TRBV19 and J is TRBJ1-2, with TRBD1 matching 8 bases. Germline V CDR1 and CDR2: LNHDA, SQIVND (reference sequence). V lost 6 bases, J lost 5 bases, and 11 bases stayed unmatched. The CDR3 is 15 residues long. The CDR3 spells CASRDGQGTFYGYTF. The CDR3 nucleotides read TGTGCCAGTAGAGACGGACAGGGAACATTTTATGGCTACACCTTC.

The chain carries TRBV19 and TRBJ2-5; TRBD1 is a possible D gene (6 bases). Germline values: CDR1 LNHDA, CDR2 SQIVND (reference sequence). V dropped 5 bases and J dropped 1 base, with 11 bases sitting between them. The CDR3 length is 14 residues. The CDR3 nucleotides read TGTGCCAGTAGTTCAGGGACATTCCAAGAGACCCAGTACTTC. The encoded protein is CASSSGTFQETQYF.

This rearrangement joins TRBV18 to TRBJ2-3; TRBD1 is a possible D gene (6 bases). CDR1 and CDR2 (germline): KGHSH, LQKENI. Trimming left V 4 bases short and J 0 bases short, with 11 bases between. The CDR3 is made up of 15 amino acids. As DNA, the CDR3 is TGTGCCAGCTCACGGGGGCGTACCAGCACAGATACGCAGTATTTT. It is translated as CASSRGRTSTDTQYF.

The V and J genes are TRBV13 and TRBJ1-2; D gene unclear. The germline CDR1 and CDR2 sequences are PRHDT and FYEKMQ (reference sequence). This CDR3 is 13 amino acids long. V gave up 5 bases and J gave up 4 bases, with 11 bases separating them. The DNA of the CDR3 is TGTGCCAGCAGCAATACAGAACGCTATGGCTACACCTTC. As protein: CASSNTERYGYTF.

The rearrangement joins TRBV30 to TRBJ1-5; 10 bases are shared with TRBD1. CDR1 is GTSNPN and CDR2 is SVGIG in the germline V gene (reference sequence). CDR3 size: 18 residues. V gave up 4 bases and J gave up 6 bases; unmatched junction bases: 18. The DNA of the CDR3 is TGTGCCTGGAACTATCCGGGACAGGGGTTTTTCGTCGGTCAGCCCCAGCATTTT. Its translation is CAWNYPGQGFFVGQPQHF.

The V gene is TRBV4-2, the J gene TRBJ2-3, with TRBD1 matching 7 bases. The J segment lost 6 bases and the V segment lost 4 bases, leaving 1 base of the junction unmatched. The CDR3 is made up of 12 amino acids. CDR1 LGHNA and CDR2 YNFKEQ come from the germline V gene. Here the CDR3 reads CASSPQGDTQYF. CDR3 DNA sequence: TGTGCCAGCAGCCCACAGGGGGATACGCAGTATTTT.

V usage is TRBV6-5 and J usage is TRBJ1-1, with 12 bases lining up with TRBD1. Germline loops: CDR1 MNHEY, CDR2 SVGAGI. The CDR3 covers 13 residues. V shed 6 bases and J 6 bases; nucleotides not matched to a gene: 2. Written as DNA, the CDR3 is TGTGCCAGCAGGGGACAGGGGGCCTCTGAAGCTTTCTTT. It codes for CASRGQGASEAFF.